These T cell receptor beta chains were read from a single sample in a study of regulatory T cells in long-lasting Graves disease. TCRdb called the multiplex PCR reads again in MiXCR, with one record for every CDR3 protein. The sample records roughly 430,000 distinct CDR3 sequences, about 17% being singletons. Separately, the same data were catalogued under a study of T cells in Graves' hyperthyroidism and ophthalmopathy.

Sequences were derived from peripheral blood mononuclear cells (PBMCs), sampled at new diagnosis, from a patient treated with antithyroid drugs. The receptors were gathered from a woman in her twenties or thirties with Graves disease. CDR3s include the opening cysteine and the closing phenylalanine or tryptophan. A D gene is named only where the DNA matches it firmly. Where a row states a size, it is once, few, many or the class of an expanded clone; other rows omit it.

clone_size	d_call	v_call	j_call	cdr3_nt	cdr3_aa
many	.	TRBV5-1	TRBJ2-2	TGCGCCAGCAGCGGGTGGGGCCTGAACACCGGGGAGCTGTTTTTT	CASSGWGLNTGELFF
.	.	TRBV11-1	TRBJ2-3	TGTGCCAGCAGCTTATTGTGGGGTGGCACAGATACGCAGTATTTT	CASSLLWGGTDTQYF
.	.	TRBV7-8	TRBJ2-7	TGTGCCAGCAGCTTCCTACGGTTTAGGTCCTACGAGCAGCACTTC	CASSFLRFRSYEQHF
many	.	TRBV6-1	TRBJ2-7	TGTGCCAGCAGTGCTACTAACAGGGATAGGTCCTACGAGCAGTACTTC	CASSATNRDRSYEQYF
many	TRBD2	TRBV4-1	TRBJ2-5	TGCGCCAGCAGCCAAGACGTGGGAGGGGAGACCCAGTACTTC	CASSQDVGGETQYF
many	.	TRBV7-2	TRBJ2-1	TGTGCCAGCAGCTACCTTAGATCTAATGAGCAGTTCTTC	CASSYLRSNEQFF
few	.	TRBV3-1	TRBJ2-2	TGTGCCAGCAGCCAAGACTTTTCGAACACCGGGGAGCTGTTTTTT	CASSQDFSNTGELFF
.	.	TRBV19	TRBJ2-2	TGTGCCAGTAGAAAGCAGGTGGGGCCTACCGCGAACACCGGGGAGCTGTTTTTT	CASRKQVGPTANTGELFF
many	.	TRBV2	TRBJ2-1	TGTGCCAGCCGGGCGGGTAGTGGCGTTGAGCAGTTCTTC	CASRAGSGVEQFF
many	.	TRBV5-1	TRBJ2-5	TGCGCCAGCAGCTTGCTGTCAGAGACCCAGTACTTC	CASSLLSETQYF
many	.	TRBV27	TRBJ2-7	TGTGCCAGCAGCCATAAACCTGGCTACGAGCAGTACTTC	CASSHKPGYEQYF
many	.	TRBV11-2	TRBJ2-1	TGTGCCAGCAGCTTAACCTCACGGCAGTTCTTC	CASSLTSRQFF
few	TRBD1	TRBV12-3/TRBV12-4	TRBJ1-4	TGTGCCAGCAGTCGACAGGGGGCGTCTAATGAAAAACTGTTTTTT	CASSRQGASNEKLFF
many	.	TRBV5-5	TRBJ2-1	TGTGCCAGCAGCTTAGGAGGGTTCAATGAGCAGTTCTTC	CASSLGGFNEQFF
.	TRBD2	TRBV18	TRBJ2-7	TGTGCCAGCTCACCACCCCGACTAGCGGGAGCAGGCGAGCAGTACTTC	CASSPPRLAGAGEQYF
many	TRBD2	TRBV20-1	TRBJ2-2	TGCAGTGCTAGAGAGATCCTCGGACTAGCGGGAGGGTCCACCGGGGAGCTGTTTTTT	CSAREILGLAGGSTGELFF
.	.	TRBV7-7	TRBJ2-3	TGTGCTAGCAGCTTAAGTGTAACTAACGCAGATACGCAGTATTTT	CASSLSVTNADTQYF
many	.	TRBV7-2	TRBJ2-7	TGTGCCAGCAGCTTATTACCCGGGACAACTGTGTACGAGCAGTACTTC	CASSLLPGTTVYEQYF
many	TRBD2	TRBV5-5	TRBJ2-5	TGTGCCAGCAGGGAAGGCTTAGGTGGCGGCGGGAGGGCCGGGACCCAGTACTTC	CASREGLGGGGRAGTQYF
many	TRBD1	TRBV30	TRBJ1-2	TGTGCCTGGACTCTGACAGGGATAAATTCCTACACCTTC	CAWTLTGINSYTF
many	.	TRBV2	TRBJ1-2	TGTGCCAGCAGTTTCCCTCAGGGTTCTAACTATGGCTACACCTTC	CASSFPQGSNYGYTF
few	TRBD2	TRBV12-3/TRBV12-4	TRBJ2-1	TGTGCCAGCAGCTCCCGGGAGGCCCCCTACAATGAGCAGTTCTTC	CASSSREAPYNEQFF
.	.	TRBV20-1	TRBJ2-5	TGCAGTGCTCGACCTGGGACAAGAACCCAAGAGACCCAGTACTTC	CSARPGTRTQETQYF
many	TRBD1	TRBV18	TRBJ2-7	TGTGCCAGCTCACCCCCTGGACAGGGCGAGCAGTACTTC	CASSPPGQGEQYF
few	.	TRBV29-1	TRBJ2-7	TGCAGCGTACTGGACTGGGGCTACGAGCAGTACTTC	CSVLDWGYEQYF
many	.	TRBV20-1	TRBJ1-3	TGCAGTGCCAAGAATTCGGCGGCTGGAAACACCATATATTTT	CSAKNSAAGNTIYF
many	.	TRBV18	TRBJ1-6	TGTGCCAGCTCACCCCCGGGACGGATTAATTCACCCCTCCACTTT	CASSPPGRINSPLHF
few	.	TRBV6-2/TRBV6-3	TRBJ1-5	TGTGCCAGCACGATTCCCCGCGGCGGGTCTTACAATCAGCCCCAGCATTTT	CASTIPRGGSYNQPQHF
many	TRBD1	TRBV7-9	TRBJ1-1	TGTGCCAGCAGCTTAGAGGGGACAGGGGGTGGTGCTTTCTTT	CASSLEGTGGGAFF
.	.	TRBV2	TRBJ2-5	TGTGCCAGCAGCGAGGGGGGGGAGGCGGAGACCCAGTACTTC	CASSEGGEAETQYF
many	TRBD1	TRBV11-2	TRBJ1-5	TGTGCCAGCAGCTTAGGACAGGGTTTAAATCAGCCCCAGCATTTT	CASSLGQGLNQPQHF
few	.	TRBV27	TRBJ2-1	TGTGCCAGCAGTTTATTCTCTGAGCAGTTCTTC	CASSLFSEQFF
many	TRBD2	TRBV7-2	TRBJ2-4	TGTGCCAGCAGCTATACCCAGCGGGAGGTCAAAAACATTCAGTACTTC	CASSYTQREVKNIQYF
many	.	TRBV28	TRBJ1-6	TGTGCCAGCAGTTTAGAGTCTGGGTTTTCACCCCTCCACTTT	CASSLESGFSPLHF
.	TRBD1	TRBV2	TRBJ1-2	TGTGCCAGCACGCCGGGACAGTTTAACCTCTATGGAGGCTACACCTTC	CASTPGQFNLYGGYTF
many	.	TRBV3-1	TRBJ2-2	TGTGCCAGCAGCCAAGATCTTGGGGCCACCACACCGGGGGAGCTGTTTTTT	CASSQDLGATTPGELFF
many	.	TRBV3-1	TRBJ2-7	TGTGCCAGCAGCCAGGCTCAGAGGCAGTACTTC	CASSQAQRQYF
many	.	TRBV2	TRBJ1-1	TGTGCCAGCAGGAAGACAGGATTGAACACTGAAGCTTTCTTT	CASRKTGLNTEAFF
many	TRBD2	TRBV6-1	TRBJ2-3	TGCGCCAGCAGTGAAGACCCTCTAGCGGGAGGTTCAGATACGCAGTATTTT	CASSEDPLAGGSDTQYF
.	.	TRBV3-1	TRBJ2-1	TGTGCCAGCAGTCAAGCGGACAACCGGGCCCGGGAGCAGTTCTTC	CASSQADNRAREQFF
few	.	TRBV7-8	TRBJ2-1	TGTGCCAGCAGCCGAGCGGAGAGCTCCTACAATGAGCAGTTCTTC	CASSRAESSYNEQFF
few	.	TRBV28	TRBJ2-1	TGTGCCAGCAGTGTCGCCCGCAATGAGCAGTTCTTC	CASSVARNEQFF
many	TRBD2	TRBV20-1	TRBJ2-1	TGCAGTGCTTTGAGTGGGACTAGCGGGAGTGTGAGCAATGAGCAGTTCTTC	CSALSGTSGSVSNEQFF
.	TRBD2	TRBV6-1	TRBJ2-3	TGTGCCAGCACCCACCCCACTAGCGGGAGGAAAGAGAATACGCAGTATTTT	CASTHPTSGRKENTQYF
many	TRBD1	TRBV7-3	TRBJ2-3	TGTGCCAGCAGCTTAATCAACAGGGGAGTTGGCACAGATACGCAGTATTTT	CASSLINRGVGTDTQYF
.	TRBD1	TRBV19	TRBJ1-5	TGTGCCAGTAGCTCTTACCGGGACAGGGGGCGCCGGGGCAATCAGCCCCAGCATTTT	CASSSYRDRGRRGNQPQHF
many	TRBD2	TRBV27	TRBJ2-1	TGTGCTACAAAACTAGCGGGAGGTACAAATGAGCAGTTCTTC	CATKLAGGTNEQFF
.	.	TRBV7-9	TRBJ1-5	TGTGCCAGCAGCTTAGAGGCAGGGTGGACTCAGCCCCAGCATTTT	CASSLEAGWTQPQHF